The source of this TCR beta chain is a study of cytomegalovirus exposure and HLA in healthy donors. Worth noting for this clone: As yet, its antigen is unknown.

The PCR employed 60 Vbeta primers together with 13 Jbeta primers. Measured with immunoSEQ multiplex PCR; TCRdb has only the in-frame clones, and not every one. The sample includes over 75,000 clones, 55% to 65% seen only once; the top ten take about 2.3%. Study results and caveats: Researchers counted 164 TCR beta chains as cytomegalovirus-associated.

Germline CDR1 SGHAT, CDR2 FQNNGV. This CDR3 has 12 amino acids. V was shortened by 5 bases and J by 7 bases, with 8 bases between the two germline ends. The chain joins TRBV11-2 to TRBJ1-4; no firm D call. Sequenced input: PBMCs. This TCR was recovered from a human donor in good health. CDR3: CASSPGSEKLFF. The CDR3 DNA sequence: TGTGCCAGCAGCCCGGGGTCTGAAAAACTGTTTTTT.